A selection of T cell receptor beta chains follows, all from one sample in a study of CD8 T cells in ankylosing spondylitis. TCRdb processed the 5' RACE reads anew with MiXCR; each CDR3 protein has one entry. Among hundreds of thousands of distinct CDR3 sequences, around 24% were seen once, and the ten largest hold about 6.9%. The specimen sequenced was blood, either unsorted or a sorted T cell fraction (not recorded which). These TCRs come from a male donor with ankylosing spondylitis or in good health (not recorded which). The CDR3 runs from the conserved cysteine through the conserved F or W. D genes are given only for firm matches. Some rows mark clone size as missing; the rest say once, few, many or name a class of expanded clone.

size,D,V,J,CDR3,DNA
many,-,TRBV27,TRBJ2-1,CASSSLAKTPQFF,TGTGCCAGCAGCTCACTCGCCAAAACCCCTCAGTTCTTC
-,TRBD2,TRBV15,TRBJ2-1,CATSRDPSGSINEQFF,TGTGCCACCAGCAGAGATCCTAGCGGGAGTATTAATGAGCAGTTCTTC
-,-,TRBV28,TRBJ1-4,CASSSSGEGNEKLFF,TGTGCCAGCAGTTCGTCCGGCGAGGGAAATGAAAAACTGTTTTTT
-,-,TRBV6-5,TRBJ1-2,CASRAGVGYTF,TGTGCCAGCAGGGCAGGGGTCGGCTACACCTTC
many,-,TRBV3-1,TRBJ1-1,CASTTLGGSEAFF,TGTGCCAGCACGACCCTTGGCGGGAGTGAAGCTTTCTTT
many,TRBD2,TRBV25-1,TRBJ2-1,CASSVTGRREGYSEQFF,TGTGCCAGCAGTGTAACTGGTAGGCGGGAGGGCTACAGTGAGCAGTTCTTC
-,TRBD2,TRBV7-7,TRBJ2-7,CASSLAGPGAYEQYF,TGTGCTAGCAGCTTAGCGGGACCGGGGGCCTACGAGCAGTACTTC
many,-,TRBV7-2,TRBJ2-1,CASRLSGTYNEQFF,TGTGCCAGCAGACTTAGCGGTACCTACAATGAGCAGTTCTTC
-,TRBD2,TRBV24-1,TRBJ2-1,CATSDPRSPGLGPNEQFF,TGTGCCACCAGTGATCCTCGGTCTCCTGGACTAGGGCCCAATGAGCAGTTCTTC
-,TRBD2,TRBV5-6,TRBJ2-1,CASSPRGGAGTSWGNEQFF,TGTGCCAGCAGCCCGCGGGGAGGGGCCGGGACTAGCTGGGGAAATGAGCAGTTCTTC
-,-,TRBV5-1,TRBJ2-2,CASSFGRANTGELVF,TGCGCCAGCAGCTTTGGCCGGGCGAACACCGGGGAGCTGGTTTTT
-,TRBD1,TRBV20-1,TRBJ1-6,CSADSQGTVNSPLHF,TGCAGTGCCGACTCACAGGGGACCGTTAATTCACCCCTCCACTTT
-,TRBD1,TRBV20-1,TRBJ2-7,CSAPTGGYEQYF,TGCAGTGCTCCTACAGGGGGTTACGAGCAGTACTTC
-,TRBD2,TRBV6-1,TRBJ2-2,CASLAGRSNTGELFF,TGTGCCAGCTTAGCGGGAAGGTCGAACACCGGGGAGCTGTTTTTT
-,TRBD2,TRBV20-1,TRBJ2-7,CSARVPSGGYEQYF,TGCAGTGCTAGAGTTCCTAGCGGTGGCTACGAGCAGTACTTC
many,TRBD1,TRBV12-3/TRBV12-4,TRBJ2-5,CASSPDRATQYF,TGTGCCAGCAGCCCAGACAGGGCGACCCAGTACTTC
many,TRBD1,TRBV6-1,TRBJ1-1,CASSRTGDTEAFF,TGTGCCAGCAGTAGGACAGGGGACACTGAAGCTTTCTTT
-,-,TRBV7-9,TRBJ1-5,CASSLDPPQPQHF,TGTGCCAGCAGCTTGGATCCCCCACAGCCCCAGCATTTT
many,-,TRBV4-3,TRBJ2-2,CASSQALRANTGELFF,TGCGCCAGCAGCCAAGCCTTGCGGGCGAACACCGGGGAGCTGTTTTTT
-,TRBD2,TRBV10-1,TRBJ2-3,CASSRMVAGDTQYF,TGCGCCAGCAGTAGGATGGTAGCGGGAGATACGCAGTATTTT
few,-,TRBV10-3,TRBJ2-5,CAISSGEEETQYF,TGTGCCATCAGCTCAGGGGAGGAAGAGACCCAGTACTTC
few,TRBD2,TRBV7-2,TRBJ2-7,CASSAASGSSYEQYF,TGTGCCAGCAGCGCTGCTAGCGGGAGCTCCTACGAGCAGTACTTC
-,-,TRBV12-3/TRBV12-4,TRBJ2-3,CASSLATSTDTQYF,TGTGCCAGCAGTCTAGCGACTAGCACAGATACGCAGTATTTT
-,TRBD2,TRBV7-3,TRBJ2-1,CASSRSGSGHNEQFF,TGTGCCAGCAGCCGTAGCGGGAGTGGGCACAATGAGCAGTTCTTC
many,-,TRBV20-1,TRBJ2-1,CSATGGRGTEQFF,TGCAGTGCTACCGGGGGTCGGGGCACTGAGCAGTTCTTC
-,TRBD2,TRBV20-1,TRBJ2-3,CCASSRTSGRRSTDTQYF,TGCTGTGCTAGTTCCCGGACTAGCGGGAGGAGGAGCACAGATACGCAGTATTTT
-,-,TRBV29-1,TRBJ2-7,CSVEFLVGSYEQYF,TGCAGCGTTGAATTTTTGGTAGGTTCCTACGAGCAGTACTTC
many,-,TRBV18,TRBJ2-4,CASSPPGGTSIQYF,TGTGCCAGCTCACCACCCGGCGGGACAAGCATTCAGTACTTC
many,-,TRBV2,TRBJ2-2,CASREQEQGRRELFF,TGTGCCAGCAGAGAGCAAGAACAGGGGAGGAGGGAGCTGTTTTTT
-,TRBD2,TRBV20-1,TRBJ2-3,CSASRASGSADTQYF,TGCAGTGCTAGTCGGGCTAGCGGGAGCGCAGATACGCAGTATTTT
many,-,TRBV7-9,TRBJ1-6,CASSLSRNSPLHF,TGTGCCAGCAGCTTATCGAGGAATTCACCCCTCCACTTT
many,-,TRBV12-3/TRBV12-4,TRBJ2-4,CASSYEGAKNIQYF,TGTGCCAGCAGTTACGAGGGTGCCAAAAACATTCAGTACTTC
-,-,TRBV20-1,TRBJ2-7,CSASPYSGWEQYF,TGCAGTGCTTCCCCTTACTCAGGGTGGGAGCAGTACTTC
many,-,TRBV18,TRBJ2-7,CASSTRDEQYF,TGTGCCAGCTCGACCAGAGACGAGCAGTACTTC
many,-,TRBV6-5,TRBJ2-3,CASSYSWVGSGARTDTQYF,TGTGCCAGCAGTTACTCCTGGGTCGGGTCAGGGGCCCGCACAGATACGCAGTATTTT
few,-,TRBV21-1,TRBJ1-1,CASSTTDRESTEAFF,TGTGCCAGCAGCACAACGGACAGGGAGAGCACTGAAGCTTTCTTT
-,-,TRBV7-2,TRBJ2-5,CASSGQASGETQYF,TGTGCCAGCAGCGGACAAGCTTCTGGAGAGACCCAGTACTTC
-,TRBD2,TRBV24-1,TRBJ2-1,CATSDPGLAGDSLFF,TGTGCCACCAGTGATCCGGGACTAGCGGGAGATAGTCTGTTCTTC
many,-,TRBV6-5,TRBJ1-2,CASSYSERIYGYTF,TGTGCCAGCAGTTACTCGGAACGGATCTATGGCTACACCTTC
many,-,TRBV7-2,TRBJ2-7,CASSLDITLGYEQYF,TGTGCCAGCAGCTTAGACATCACCCTTGGCTACGAGCAGTACTTC
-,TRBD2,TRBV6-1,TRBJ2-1,CASRSSGSTYNEQFF,TGTGCCAGCAGGTCTAGCGGTTCCACCTACAATGAGCAGTTCTTC
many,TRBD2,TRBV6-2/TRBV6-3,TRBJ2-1,CASSQAGGINEQFF,TGTGCCAGCAGTCAGGCGGGAGGTATCAATGAGCAGTTCTTC
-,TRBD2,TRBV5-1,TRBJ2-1,CASSFRGAGSSYNEQFF,TGCGCCAGCAGCTTTCGGGGAGCGGGATCCTCCTACAATGAGCAGTTCTTC
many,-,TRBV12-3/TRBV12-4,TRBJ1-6,CASSPTSSYNSPLHF,TGTGCCAGCAGTCCTACGAGTTCCTATAATTCACCCCTCCACTTT
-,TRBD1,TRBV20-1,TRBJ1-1,CSVLGQPMNTEAFF,TGCAGTGTCCTGGGACAGCCGATGAACACTGAAGCTTTCTTT
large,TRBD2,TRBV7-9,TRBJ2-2,CASGSGLAGGELFF,TGTGCCAGCGGTTCGGGACTAGCGGGCGGGGAGCTGTTTTTT
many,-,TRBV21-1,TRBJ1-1,CASSKAGDSQEQSEAFF,TGTGCCAGCAGCAAGGCGGGGGACAGCCAAGAGCAGTCTGAAGCTTTCTTT
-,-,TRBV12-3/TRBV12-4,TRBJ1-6,CASRPAGRNSPLHF,TGTGCCAGCCGACCAGCAGGCAGAAATTCACCCCTCCACTTT
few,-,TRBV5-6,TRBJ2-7,CASSLGGAHYEQYF,TGTGCCAGCAGCTTGGGCGGCGCCCACTACGAGCAGTACTTC
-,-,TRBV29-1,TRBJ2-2,CSAGSEDTGELFF,TGCAGCGCCGGTTCGGAAGATACCGGGGAGCTGTTTTTT
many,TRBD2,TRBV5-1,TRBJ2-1,CASSFYWREGIDEQFF,TGCGCCAGCAGCTTCTACTGGCGGGAGGGCATAGATGAGCAGTTCTTC
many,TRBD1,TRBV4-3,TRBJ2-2,CASSPRVSGGPNTGELFF,TGCGCCAGCAGCCCCCGGGTATCAGGGGGCCCGAACACCGGGGAGCTGTTTTTT
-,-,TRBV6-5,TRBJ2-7,CASSYLGSGPAEQYF,TGTGCCAGCAGTTACCTGGGTTCCGGTCCGGCCGAGCAGTACTTC
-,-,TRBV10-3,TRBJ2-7,CASSETRGSYEQYF,TGTGCCTCTTCGGAAACGAGGGGCTCCTACGAGCAGTACTTC
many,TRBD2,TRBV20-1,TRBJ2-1,CSANPGLAGEEQFF,TGCAGTGCGAATCCGGGACTAGCGGGAGAAGAGCAGTTCTTC
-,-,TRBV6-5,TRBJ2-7,CASSLDRDEQYF,TGTGCCAGCAGTCTGGACAGAGACGAGCAGTACTTC
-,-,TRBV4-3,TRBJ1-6,CASSAGVSYNSPLHF,TGCGCCAGCAGCGCAGGGGTCTCCTATAATTCACCCCTCCACTTT
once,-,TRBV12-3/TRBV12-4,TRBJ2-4,CASSLGTALAKNIQYF,TGTGCCAGCAGTTTGGGAACAGCCCTGGCCAAAAACATTCAGTACTTC
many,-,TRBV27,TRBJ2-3,CASSSDRTDTQYF,TGTGCCAGCAGTTCCGATCGCACAGATACGCAGTATTTT
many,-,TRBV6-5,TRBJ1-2,CASRTQANYGYTF,TGTGCCAGCAGGACCCAAGCTAACTATGGCTACACCTTC